The entry below gives a single TCR beta chain sequence along with its context. The CDR3 has 15 residues. The germline CDR1 and CDR2 sequences are SGHNT and YYREEE (reference sequence). Unmatched junction bases numbered 2, after V lost 2 bases and J lost 4 bases. Method: immunoSEQ multiplex PCR; TCRdb's copy keeps in-frame clones and lacks some. Among around 79,000 clones, approximately 94% were seen once, and the ten largest hold about 0.26%. The data originate from a study of technical replicates of blood from a few donors. The sequenced sample consisted of T cells isolated from PBMCs. This chain uses TRBV5-4 with TRBJ2-6; 8 bases match TRBD2. This receptor was obtained from a human donor in good health. The CDR3 spells CASSFGGAGANVLTF. Written as DNA, the CDR3 is TGTGCCAGCAGCTTCGGGGGGGCAGGGGCCAACGTCCTGACTTTC.